This T cell receptor beta chain was sequenced during a study of OX40 agonist ivuxolimab in advanced cancers. The timepoints at which blood was sampled were baseline, cycle 4 day 1, and cycle 7 day 1. Germline V gives CDR1 MNHEY, CDR2 SMNVEV (reference sequence). V was clipped by 6 bases and J by 4 bases, with 20 bases between them. The length of the CDR3 is 16 residues. Data came from immunoSEQ multiplex PCR; TCRdb stores just in-frame clones and leaves some out. The repertoire includes tens of thousands of clones, almost 95% of them detected once, and roughly 19% sits in the top ten. V is TRBV27 and J is TRBJ2-3; D might be TRBD2 (6 bases). The sequence came from an adult with an advanced solid tumor such as melanoma, head and neck, liver or kidney cancer. This sample comprised CD4+ or CD8+ T cells sorted from blood, obtained in a trial of the OX40 agonist ivuxolimab. In nucleotides, the CDR3 is TGTGCCAGCAGCCCAGTAACTGGAGGGGTATCAGATACGCAGTATTTT. Its protein product is CASSPVTGGVSDTQYF.